A selection of T cell receptor beta chains follows, all from one sample in a study of T-cell reconstitution after alpha-beta-depleted transplantation in children. Each CDR3 protein gets one entry after TCRdb re-called the PCR reads with MiXCR. Found here are fewer than 1 million distinct CDR3 sequences, 16% of them singletons; the top ten hold about 5%. The sequencing used PBMCs, mostly from graft donor cells, collected 360 days after TCRalphabeta/CD19-depleted stem cell transplant. The receptors were sampled from a male patient younger than 18 who had a stem cell transplant for acute lymphoblastic leukemia, so the T cells may come from the graft donor. Both conserved end residues are part of each CDR3. The order of the fields is V gene, D gene, clone size, J gene, CDR3 DNA, CDR3 protein. A D gene is named only where the DNA matches it firmly. Clone size, where shown, is once, few, many, or a class for clones that have expanded.

>TRBV29-1|-|-|TRBJ2-7
TGCAGCGTTGAATGGGCAGAGTCCTACGAGCAGTACTTC
CSVEWAESYEQYF
>TRBV18|-|few|TRBJ2-5
TGTGCCAGCTCACCACCTTGGGGGATAGAGACCCAGTACTTC
CASSPPWGIETQYF
>TRBV6-2/TRBV6-3|TRBD2|-|TRBJ2-3
TGTGCCAGCAGTTACTCGGTTACTAGCGGGCGCGGTGGGGCCACAGATACGCAGTATTTT
CASSYSVTSGRGGATDTQYF
>TRBV7-8|-|-|TRBJ2-1
TGTGCCAGCAGCTTAACAAAGCGGGCCCCCTACAATGAGCAGTTCTTC
CASSLTKRAPYNEQFF
>TRBV20-1|-|few|TRBJ2-7
TGCAGTGCCCACCGAACGGGTTACACGTACTCCTACGAGCAGTACTTC
CSAHRTGYTYSYEQYF
>TRBV5-1|TRBD1|few|TRBJ2-3
TGCGCCAGCAGCTTGGGACAGGGTTTTACAGATACGCAGTATTTT
CASSLGQGFTDTQYF
>TRBV7-9|-|many|TRBJ2-3
TGTGCCAGCAGCCAGCTGACAGATACGCAGTATTTT
CASSQLTDTQYF
>TRBV4-2|-|few|TRBJ2-6
TGTGCCAGCAGCCAAGCGTCCACCTCTGGGGCCAACGTCCTGACTTTC
CASSQASTSGANVLTF
>TRBV5-1|-|-|TRBJ2-7
TGCGCCAGCAGCGGGGACGGATCTCTAGCGCCGAGCTCCTACGAGCAGTACTTC
CASSGDGSLAPSSYEQYF
>TRBV27|-|-|TRBJ2-5
TGTGCCAGCAGTTCTCACAGGGAGGGAACCCAGTACTTC
CASSSHREGTQYF
>TRBV29-1|TRBD2|-|TRBJ2-1
TGCAGCGTCGACCCGGACCGCGGGACTAGCGGGCAGGTGCTCAATGAGCAGTTCTTC
CSVDPDRGTSGQVLNEQFF
>TRBV15|TRBD1|few|TRBJ2-7
TGTGCCACCAGCAGCCGGGACAGGGACTACGAGCAGTACTTC
CATSSRDRDYEQYF
>TRBV3-1|TRBD2|-|TRBJ2-2
TGTGCCAGCAGTCCTCGACTAGCGGGAGGCTCCGGGGAGCTGTTTTTT
CASSPRLAGGSGELFF
>TRBV7-3|TRBD2|few|TRBJ2-1
TGTGCCAGCAGCCCACCGGGACTAGCGGGACATCATTATGAGCAGTTCTTC
CASSPPGLAGHHYEQFF
>TRBV18|-|few|TRBJ2-7
TGTGCCAGCTCACCACCGGGAGTGCTGTACGAGCAGTACTTC
CASSPPGVLYEQYF
>TRBV12-3/TRBV12-4|TRBD2|-|TRBJ2-1
TGTGCCAGCAGTTTCCGGCTAGCGGGAGAAAATGAGCAGTTCTTC
CASSFRLAGENEQFF
>TRBV25-1|-|-|TRBJ2-1
TGTGCCAGCAGTGGACAAGGATTCAGCGACCTCTCTTTCTTC
CASSGQGFSDLSFF
>TRBV20-1|-|-|TRBJ2-1
TGCAGTGCTAGGGGGGAAGAAGGGGACTACAATGAGCAGTTCTTC
CSARGEEGDYNEQFF
>TRBV7-9|-|few|TRBJ2-5
TGTGCCAGCAGCTTAGCAATGGAAGGGCAAGAGACCCAGTACTTC
CASSLAMEGQETQYF
>TRBV20-1|-|-|TRBJ2-7
TGCAGTGCTAGATTACCGATGCGATCGAACTACGAGCAGTACTTC
CSARLPMRSNYEQYF
>TRBV29-1|-|few|TRBJ2-5
TGCAGCGTCATACCCTACCCAGACGAAGAGACCCAGTACTTC
CSVIPYPDEETQYF
>TRBV24-1|-|-|TRBJ2-2
TGTGCCACCAGTGGGGAGAGGCCCCGCGACGGGGAGCTGTTTTTT
CATSGERPRDGELFF
>TRBV4-2|-|few|TRBJ1-4
TGTGCCAGCAGCCAAGGTCTCAGCGGGAATGAAAAACTGTTTTTT
CASSQGLSGNEKLFF
>TRBV9|-|-|TRBJ2-1
TGTGCCAGCACTCCAACGGGATTCTACAATGAGCAGTTCTTC
CASTPTGFYNEQFF